The 29 T cell receptor beta chains presented below share a single source sample, sequenced in a study of blood T cells in healthy people across ages (dated by TCRdb to between 2015 and 2017). Libraries were built with 5' RACE. Data came from an Illumina HiSeq 2500. A second PCR of about 7 to 12 cycles was run with a J-beta primer mix and a sample-barcoded 5' primer. TCRdb redid the processing of the public reads, applying fastp at Q25 and MiXCR, and retained in-frame beta chains. CDR3 protein sequences are deduplicated, and each keeps its most common genes and DNA. Present in this sample are 650,000 to 800,000 distinct CDR3 sequences, 40% to 50% of which were seen just once. The ten largest clones represent roughly a fifth of the sample. The sample taken for sequencing was blood. The receptors here all came from a man between 60 and 75 years old in good health.

In its sample, this clonotype was seen once. The chain combines TRBV5-1 with TRBJ2-1; D not certain. The germline V and J ends were trimmed by 0 bases and 10 bases, with 17 bases remaining between them. The germline V gene encodes CDR1 SGHRS and CDR2 YFSETQ. The CDR3 covers 15 residues. The CDR3 region has the DNA TGCGCCAGCAGCTTGGGTCTGGGTACCTTACTCGAGCAGTTCTTC. Its protein is CASSLGLGTLLEQFF.

This clonotype has more than one count but fewer than ten. This chain joins TRBV4-3 and TRBJ1-6; D is unclear. V lost 2 bases to trimming and J lost 6 bases, with 17 bases between them. The germline CDR1 and CDR2 sequences are LGHNA and YSLEER. The CDR3 is 17 amino acids. The CDR3 sequence: CASSQQTETKSNSPLHF. The CDR3 DNA sequence: TGCGCCAGCAGCCAACAAACTGAAACGAAAAGTAATTCACCCCTCCACTTT.

This rearrangement joins TRBV27 to TRBJ1-6; 8 bases match TRBD1. The junction had 8 bases not matched to a gene; V was cut back by 6 bases and J by 13 bases. Per germline, CDR1 MNHEY and CDR2 SMNVEV (reference sequence). The CDR3 contains 13 residues. CDR3 amino acids: CASRPQGDGPLHF. The CDR3 DNA is TGTGCCAGCAGACCACAGGGGGATGGGCCCCTCCACTTT.

V gene TRBV7-6 combines with J gene TRBJ2-2; 12 nucleotides match TRBD2. Trimming at V came to 3 bases and at J to 5 bases, leaving 7 bases not matched to a gene. The CDR3 is 17 residues long. CDR1 is SGHVS and CDR2 is FNYEAQ in the germline V gene. The CDR3 is CASSFASGGASTGELFF. Written as DNA, the CDR3 is TGTGCCAGCAGCTTTGCTAGCGGGGGGGCGAGTACCGGGGAGCTGTTTTTT.

This clonotype came up once. The chain carries TRBV28 and TRBJ2-7; no definite D call. Deletions cut 2 bases from V and 4 bases from J, with 12 bases between. The germline gives CDR1 MDHEN, CDR2 SYDVKM. The CDR3 runs 14 residues. The CDR3 sequence: CASSLVPQTYEQYF. The CDR3 DNA follows: TGTGCCAGCAGTTTAGTTCCCCAGACGTACGAGCAGTACTTC.

The V gene is TRBV2, the J gene TRBJ1-2; weak D call: TRBD1 (6 bases). CDR3 size: 13 residues. CDR1 and CDR2 from the germline V gene are SNHLY and FYNNEI. V shed 10 bases and J shed 4 bases, with 16 bases lying between them. CDR3 sequence reads: CATGVGTIYGYTF. The CDR3 region has the DNA TGTGCCACAGGCGTCGGGACAATCTATGGCTACACCTTC.

As to this clonotype: A single base separates this from a much larger clone, so it may be a read error. This sequence joins TRBV12-3 or TRBV12-4 and TRBJ2-1, with D perhaps matching TRBD1 or TRBD2 (5 bases each). The CDR3 loop spans 15 amino acids. The CDR3 region has the DNA TGTGCCAGCACCTTGAGGGCGACAGTCTACAATGAGCGGTTCTTC. Translated: CASTLRATVYNERFF.

The J gene is TRBJ2-1, the V gene TRBV20-1, with 10 nucleotides matching TRBD2. Germline loops: CDR1 DFQATT, CDR2 SNEGSKA (reference sequence). With V trimmed by 3 bases and J by 3 bases, 8 bases remained unmatched. The CDR3 sequence is 16 residues long. Written as DNA, the CDR3 is TGCAGTGCTAGTAGGACCCGGACTAGCGGCTACAATGAGCAGTTCTTC. Its translation is CSASRTRTSGYNEQFF.

This clonotype was observed a single time. One end of the junction fails to match germline, which may point to a read error. The V gene is TRBV2, the J gene TRBJ2-3; D is unresolved. The germline V gene encodes CDR1 SNHLY and CDR2 FYNNEI. The CDR3 is 14 residues long. The CDR3: CASCERPDTDTQYF. DNA of the CDR3: TGTGCCAGCTGTGAAAGGCCAGACACAGATACGCAGTATTTT.

V usage is TRBV9 and J usage is TRBJ2-3, with 14 bases identical to TRBD2. The V segment lost 3 bases and the J segment 5 bases; nucleotides outside the gene matches: 8. This CDR3 comprises 17 residues. Looked up from germline, CDR1 is SGDLS and CDR2 is YYNGEE. The CDR3 nucleotides read TGTGCCAGCAGCGCCGGACTAGCGGGGGGTCCCGGAGATACGCAGTATTTT. Protein: CASSAGLAGGPGDTQYF. The variable domain in full, with the rest retrieved from reference TRBV9 and TRBJ2-3, is DSGVTQTPKHLITATGQRVTLRCSPRSGDLSVYWYQQSLDQGLQFLIQYYNGEERAKGNILERFSAQQFPDLHSELNLSSLELGDSALYFCASSAGLAGGPGDTQYFGPGTRLTVL.

This chain links TRBV20-1 with TRBJ2-4, with D perhaps TRBD1 (5 bases). The V gene lost 5 bases and the J gene lost 0 bases, with 11 bases spanning the gap. Germline V gene lookup returns CDR1 DFQATT and CDR2 SNEGSKA (reference sequence). This CDR3 region has 14 residues. Written as DNA, the CDR3 is TGCAGTGCTTCTGACAGACTAGCCAAAAACATTCAGTACTTC. Its translation: CSASDRLAKNIQYF.

This clonotype was seen a handful of times. The chain employs TRBV4-1 and TRBJ1-2; D might be TRBD1 (6 bases). The CDR3 spans 15 residues. V lost 4 bases and J 2 bases, leaving 14 bases between the germline ends. Looked up from germline, CDR1 is MGHRA and CDR2 is YSYEKL. CDR3: CASSPLQGSNYGYTF. The CDR3 DNA follows: TGCGCCAGCAGCCCCTTACAGGGAAGCAACTATGGCTACACCTTC.

This rearrangement joins TRBV21-1 to TRBJ2-4; TRBD1 is the table's D call, not checked against the DNA. With the DNA end fitting TRBJ2-7 better, the J assignment may be wrong. TRBV21-1 is given as a pseudogene. The CDR3 sequence is 16 residues long. CDR3 nucleotides: TGTGCCAGCAGCAAAATGGGCGGGCAGGAGGCCAACGAGCAGTACTTC. Residues: CASSKMGGQEANEQYF.

The chain employs TRBV20-1 and TRBJ1-4; D is undetermined. V lost 1 base and J lost 8, with 14 bases in between. The V gene's germline CDR1 is DFQATT and CDR2 SNEGSKA (reference sequence). The CDR3 has 14 residues. The CDR3 DNA is TGCAGTGCTAGAGCCACGGCTTTAGGGGAAAAACTGTTTTTT. Protein: CSARATALGEKLFF.

Worth noting for this clonotype: One junction end does not reproduce the germline sequence, and a read error may be involved. The chain links TRBV18 to TRBJ1-1; 7 nucleotides agree with TRBD1. This CDR3 is 16 amino acids long. Germline V gives CDR1 KGHSH, CDR2 LQKENI. In nucleotides, the CDR3 is TGTGCCAGCTCACCAAGCAACAGGGGACAGAACACTGAGGCTTTCTTT. Translating it yields CASSPSNRGQNTEAFF.

The rearrangement uses TRBV14 and TRBJ2-7; 13 nucleotides line up with TRBD2. Germline V gene sequence: CDR1 SGHDN, CDR2 FVKESK. V gave up 3 bases and J gave up 6 bases; unmatched junction bases: 5. The CDR3 extends over 15 amino acids. This chain's CDR3 is CASSHPGLAGSEQYF. The CDR3 coding sequence is TGTGCCAGCAGCCACCCGGGACTAGCGGGGTCCGAGCAGTACTTC.

The chain links TRBV5-1 to TRBJ2-3, with D tentatively TRBD2 (7 bases). Trimming left V 0 bases short and J 5 bases short, with 13 bases between. Germline CDR1 is SGHRS and CDR2 is YFSETQ. CDR3 length: 15 amino acids. The CDR3 sequence: CASSLAPGGLDTQYF. For the CDR3, the DNA is TGCGCCAGCAGCTTGGCTCCGGGGGGCCTAGATACGCAGTATTTT.

The V and J genes are TRBV14 and TRBJ2-2; D not certain. Germline loops: CDR1 SGHDN, CDR2 FVKESK. The CDR3 covers 14 residues. Deletions cut 5 bases from V and 3 bases from J, with 10 bases between. The CDR3 nucleotides are TGTGCCAGCAGCGCCCGGGCCCACACCGGGGAGCTGTTTTTT. Its translation is CASSARAHTGELFF.

The J gene is TRBJ2-7, the V gene TRBV30; D unresolved. Per the germline V gene, CDR1 is GTSNPN and CDR2 is SVGIG (reference sequence). V lost 6 bases and J lost 3, with 15 bases in between. The CDR3 totals 13 residues. The CDR3 here is CACPGSRGYEQYF. The CDR3 DNA reads TGTGCCTGCCCTGGAAGTCGAGGCTACGAGCAGTACTTC.

The J gene is TRBJ1-1, the V gene TRBV5-1; D not certain. Trimming shortened V by 2 bases and J by 1 base, and 15 bases separated the two germline ends. CDR3 size: 16 residues. Germline CDR1 is SGHRS and CDR2 is YFSETQ. The CDR3 coding sequence is TGCGCCAGCAGCTTTAGTGAGGGCGTCCCGAACACTGAAGCTTTCTTT. It translates to CASSFSEGVPNTEAFF.

This sequence joins TRBV5-1 and TRBJ1-6, with 9 bases lining up with TRBD1. This CDR3 has 15 amino acids. Germline assignment: CDR1 SGHRS and CDR2 YFSETQ. The V gene end was trimmed by 3 bases and the J gene end by 10 bases; junction bases not matched to a gene: 8. CDR3 coding DNA: TGCGCCAGCAGCTCCAGTCAGGGACAGGGCTCACCCCTCCACTTT. Encoded protein: CASSSSQGQGSPLHF.

This clonotype was detected a few times. The rearrangement uses TRBV7-9 and TRBJ2-1; D is unresolved. Trimming took off 4 bases at V and 3 bases at J, with 19 bases between the two ends. The germline CDR1 and CDR2 sequences are SEHNR and FQNEAQ (reference sequence). The CDR3 totals 17 residues. For the CDR3, the DNA is TGTGCCAGCAGCTCGGTATGGGCCCGCCAAAACTACAATGAGCAGTTCTTC. It translates to CASSSVWARQNYNEQFF.

The J gene is TRBJ2-1, the V gene TRBV27, with TRBD1 identical over 10 bases. V shed 6 bases and J 6 bases; nucleotides not matched to a gene: 8. Germline V gives CDR1 MNHEY, CDR2 SMNVEV (reference sequence). This CDR3 has 15 amino acids. The CDR3 is CASRRPGQGSNEQFF. The CDR3 DNA sequence: TGTGCCAGCAGGAGACCGGGACAGGGGAGCAATGAGCAGTTCTTC.

This chain links TRBV6-1 with TRBJ2-7; weak D call: TRBD1 (5 bases). V dropped 4 bases and J dropped 0 bases, with 7 bases sitting between them. Germline CDR1 MNHNS, CDR2 SASEGT. This CDR3 is built from 13 residues. The CDR3 is CASSAQDSYEQYF. For the CDR3, the DNA is TGTGCCAGCAGTGCACAGGACTCCTACGAGCAGTACTTC.

This clonotype was picked up a small number of times. The V call is TRBV12-3 or TRBV12-4, the J call TRBJ2-3; 7 bases line up with TRBD2. The ends lost 4 bases at V and 7 bases at J; junction bases unmatched: 17. CDR3 size: 17 residues. The CDR3 bases are TGTGCCAGCAGTTCAACCCGGGACTACCCCCCTTCTCATACGCAGTATTTT. Translated, it gives CASSSTRDYPPSHTQYF.

Note on this clonotype: The junction shows a germline mismatch at one end, possibly a read error. V and J are TRBV2 and TRBJ1-1; D not resolved. This CDR3 is built from 15 residues. Germline lookup yields CDR1 SNHLY and CDR2 FYNNEI. The CDR3 DNA sequence: TGTGCCAGCAGTATTTATCAAATCAAGAACGCTGAAGCTTTCTTT. Residues: CASSIYQIKNAEAFF.

The rearrangement uses TRBV29-1 and TRBJ2-1, with D possibly TRBD2 on 7 matching bases. Germline CDR1 SQVTM, CDR2 ANQGSEA. The CDR3 is 20 amino acids. V was shortened by 7 bases and J by 7 bases, with 38 bases between the two germline ends. The chain's CDR3 is CSAPRPVRGGGAPRANEQFF. CDR3 in DNA: TGCAGCGCCCCGAGACCGGTTAGAGGGGGAGGGGCTCCTAGGGCTAATGAGCAGTTCTTC.

The V gene is TRBV29-1, the J gene TRBJ2-7; D is perhaps TRBD2 (6 bases). The length of the CDR3 is 16 residues. The germline V and J ends were trimmed by 0 bases and 7 bases, with 22 bases remaining between them. Looked up from germline, CDR1 is SQVTM and CDR2 is ANQGSEA. Here the CDR3 reads CSVEDHAGSSYNEQYF. CDR3 coding DNA: TGCAGCGTTGAAGATCACGCCGGGAGCTCCTACAATGAGCAGTACTTC.

This clonotype was observed a handful of times. The V and J genes are TRBV10-3 and TRBJ2-7; 9 nucleotides align to TRBD1. Germline V gene sequence: CDR1 ENHRY, CDR2 SYGVKD. The CDR3 contains 15 residues. V lost 0 bases and J lost 5; bases outside the gene matches: 5. CDR3 amino acids: CAISESGDREDEQYF. The CDR3 region has the DNA TGTGCCATCAGTGAGTCCGGGGACAGGGAGGACGAGCAGTACTTC.